Sequencing of this T cell receptor beta chain was carried out in a study of shared clonotypes between healthy human individuals. Whole-study context: CD4 naive and memory got three plates each, CD8 naive two, CD8 memory one. The study, taken as a whole, reports: Several donors had around 5.5% of their naive CD4 clonotypes in common. Generation probability values for non-shared clonotypes were lower than those for clonotypes shared by all four donors.

The CDR3 is made up of 10 amino acids. The V gene's germline CDR1 is GTSNPN and CDR2 SVGIG (reference sequence). The V and J ends lost 5 bases and 0 bases respectively, with 2 bases between them. Produced via immunoSEQ multiplex PCR; TCRdb's table is partial and in-frame only. The repertoire holds approximately 2,200,000 clones, with about 93% as singletons. Remarks on this clone: Its antigen is currently unknown.

CD45RO negativity and positive selection for CCR7 defined naive CD8 cells, a population that excluded terminally differentiated effector memory CD45RA+ cells. The donor population consisted of healthy HIV-negative adults with no recent acute infections or vaccinations. The rearrangement joins TRBV30 to TRBJ2-7; unclear D gene. Sequencing was carried out using naive CD8+ T cells from PBMCs. The origin of this receptor is a man aged 18 to 29 in good health. Some clones in this sample may be carry-over from other donors' samples. The CDR3 is CAWGSYEQYF. The CDR3 DNA reads as TGTGCCTGGGGCTCCTACGAGCAGTACTTC.